This TCR beta chain appears in the sequencing data of a study of Ad26.COV2.S vaccination and SARS-CoV-2 variants. At the level of the study: The donor participated in the COV1001 trial, in its Ad26.COV2.S arm.

Whole-study results and caveats: Higher spike-specific TCR breadth was found in vaccine recipients than in placebo recipients.

Germline CDR1 and CDR2: MNHEY and SMNVEV (reference sequence). The V end was cut by 0 bases, the J end by 8 bases, with 19 bases between. The CDR3 contains 16 residues. In the case of this clone: Antigen specificity is unknown.

Profiled with immunoSEQ multiplex PCR; TCRdb holds only in-frame clones, not every one. The sample has hundreds of thousands of clones, roughly 90% seen once; the top ten hold roughly 10%. Treatment denoted: around 19 received Ad26.COV2.S at low or high dose, single or two shots; 5 received placebo; per-sample allocation not given. Samples came from day 63 after the first vaccine or placebo injection. The donor was a Boston adult aged 18-55 years. Participants' vaccine, an Ad26 vector, delivered Wuhan-strain SARS-CoV-2 spike. The chain uses TRBV27 and TRBJ1-2; unclear D gene. The sequencing used peripheral blood, collected in a trial of Ad26.COV2.S vaccine versus placebo. The clonotype was recovered from a person between 18 and 65 years old who received the Ad26.COV2.S COVID-19 vaccine or a placebo. For the CDR3, the DNA is TGTGCCAGCAGTTTATCCCCGGACGGGATGTTAGGGGGCTACACCTTC. Translated: CASSLSPDGMLGGYTF.